These 3 T cell receptor beta chains were sequenced from one sample in a study of T cells after yellow fever vaccination. TCRdb used MiXCR to reprocess the 5' RACE reads, holding one entry per CDR3 protein. This sample yields 450,000 to 600,000 distinct CDR3 sequences, of which roughly 13% are seen a single time; about 14% belongs to the top ten. Source: PBMCs, taken on the day of the yellow fever booster vaccination. The receptors originated from a man aged 25-40 years who received the YFV17D yellow fever vaccine.

This sequence joins TRBV5-1 and TRBJ2-5, with 7 positions matching TRBD1. The CDR3 loop spans 18 amino acids. Looked up from germline, CDR1 is SGHRS and CDR2 is YFSETQ. Losses at the gene ends were 1 base for V and 5 bases for J; bases not matched to a gene: 17. CDR3 protein: CASSLNPPGQAAGETQYF. CDR3 coding DNA: TGCGCCAGCAGCTTGAACCCCCCCGGACAGGCTGCGGGTGAGACCCAGTACTTC.

This clonotype has more than one count but fewer than ten. The gene calls are TRBV4-3 and TRBJ1-2; D ambiguous. The CDR3 consists of 15 residues. With 0 bases removed from V and 4 bases from J, the gap between germline ends came to 12 bases. Per germline, CDR1 LGHNA and CDR2 YSLEER. The CDR3 sequence: CASSQEPGSSYGYTF. DNA of the CDR3: TGCGCCAGCAGCCAAGAACCGGGTTCCAGCTATGGCTACACCTTC.

This clonotype was found a few times. The chain recombines TRBV20-1 with TRBJ2-5; the match to TRBD2 covers 10 bases. This CDR3 spans 14 amino acids. V was pared by 7 bases and J by 1 base, with 6 bases of the junction left unmatched. Germline V lookup: CDR1 DFQATT, CDR2 SNEGSKA (reference sequence). The CDR3 reads CSVQRLAGQETQYF. For the CDR3, the DNA is TGCAGTGTCCAGAGACTAGCGGGCCAAGAGACCCAGTACTTC.